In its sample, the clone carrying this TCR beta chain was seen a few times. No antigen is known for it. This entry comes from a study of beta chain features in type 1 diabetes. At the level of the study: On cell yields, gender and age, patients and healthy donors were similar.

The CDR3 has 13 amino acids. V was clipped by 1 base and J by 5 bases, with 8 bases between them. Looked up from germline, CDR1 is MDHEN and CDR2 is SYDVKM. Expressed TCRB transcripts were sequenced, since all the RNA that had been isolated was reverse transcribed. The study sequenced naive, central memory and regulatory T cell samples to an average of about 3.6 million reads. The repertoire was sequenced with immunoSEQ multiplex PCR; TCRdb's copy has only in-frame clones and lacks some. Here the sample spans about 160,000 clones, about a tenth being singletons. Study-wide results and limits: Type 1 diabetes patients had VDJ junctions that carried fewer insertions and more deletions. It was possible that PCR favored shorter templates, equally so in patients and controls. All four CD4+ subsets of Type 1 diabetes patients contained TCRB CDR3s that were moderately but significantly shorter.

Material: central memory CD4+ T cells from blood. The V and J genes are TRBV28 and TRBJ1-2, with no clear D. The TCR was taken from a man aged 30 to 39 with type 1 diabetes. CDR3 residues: CASSLSTSYGYTF. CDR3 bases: TGTGCCAGCAGTTTATCAACATCGTATGGCTACACCTTC.